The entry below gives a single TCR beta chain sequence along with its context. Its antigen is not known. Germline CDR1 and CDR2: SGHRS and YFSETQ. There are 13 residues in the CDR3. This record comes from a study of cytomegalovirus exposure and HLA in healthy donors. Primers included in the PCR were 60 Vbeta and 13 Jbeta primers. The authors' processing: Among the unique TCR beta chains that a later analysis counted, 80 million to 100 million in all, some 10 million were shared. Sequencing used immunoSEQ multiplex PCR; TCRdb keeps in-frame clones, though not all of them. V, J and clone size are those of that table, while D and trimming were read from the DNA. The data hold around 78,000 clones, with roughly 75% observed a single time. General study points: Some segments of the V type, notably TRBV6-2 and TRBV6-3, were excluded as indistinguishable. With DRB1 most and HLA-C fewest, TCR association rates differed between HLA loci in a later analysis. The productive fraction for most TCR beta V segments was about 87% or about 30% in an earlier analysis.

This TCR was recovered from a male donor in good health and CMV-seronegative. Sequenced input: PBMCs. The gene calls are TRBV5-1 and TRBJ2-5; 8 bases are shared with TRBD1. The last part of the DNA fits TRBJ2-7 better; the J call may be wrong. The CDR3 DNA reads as TGCGCCAGCAGCCTGGACAGGGCCTACGAGCAGTACTTC. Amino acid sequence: CASSLDRAYEQYF.